These 24 T cell receptor beta chains were sequenced from one sample in a study of Graves' ophthalmopathy and Graves' hyperthyroidism. Amplification targeted the TCR beta CDR3 regions, with RNA transcripts as the source material. First-round RT-PCR with HTBI primers preceded a second-round multiplex PCR. TCRdb redid the calling of the multiplex PCR reads with MiXCR, one entry per CDR3 protein. In the table there are about 390,000 distinct CDR3 sequences, 15% of which are singletons. The specimen was peripheral blood. Every receptor here comes from a woman aged 18-29 years with stable Graves' hyperthyroidism.

This clonotype was seen many times. The chain combines TRBV20-1 with TRBJ2-7, with D tentatively TRBD1 (5 bases). CDR3 length equals 13 residues. V lost 5 bases and J lost 0, with 11 bases in between. Germline assignment: CDR1 DFQATT and CDR2 SNEGSKA (reference sequence). CDR3 protein: CSALRQSSYEQYF. The CDR3 DNA follows: TGCAGTGCTCTAAGACAGAGCTCCTACGAGCAGTACTTC.

In regard to this clonotype: The conserved phenylalanine or tryptophan is not found at the CDR3 terminus, so this likely reflects a read error. V is TRBV28 and J is TRBJ2-5; 7 bases are shared with TRBD2. V shed 0 bases, J shed 5 bases, and the junction held 6 bases outside the gene matches. CDR1 MDHEN and CDR2 SYDVKM come from the germline V gene. The CDR3 is 15 residues long. The CDR3 DNA is TGTGCCAGCAGTTTATGGGGACTATCTTTGGAGACCCAGTACTCC. It codes for CASSLWGLSLETQYS.

The sample holds many counts of this clonotype. This may be a read error: a much more frequent sequence differs by one nucleotide. J is TRBJ1-2 and V is TRBV6-1; 10 bases fit TRBD1. The CDR3 runs 14 residues. From germline, CDR1 is MNHNS and CDR2 SASEGT. The CDR3 bases are TGTGCCAGCAGAGTGACAGGGGGCGGCTATGGCCACACCTTC. Protein sequence: CASRVTGGGYGHTF.

The genes are TRBV6-2 or TRBV6-3 and TRBJ2-7, with D tentatively TRBD2 (6 bases). Germline V gene lookup returns CDR1 MNHEY and CDR2 SVGEGT. Trimming took off 2 bases at V and 4 bases at J, with 9 bases between the two ends. CDR3 length equals 13 residues. The CDR3, as DNA: TGTGCCAGCAGTTACGTGGCGGGATACGAGCAGTACTTC. Translation: CASSYVAGYEQYF.

This chain joins TRBV5-1 and TRBJ1-1, with TRBD1 as a possible D gene (5 bases). V dropped 2 bases and J dropped 5 bases, with 13 bases sitting between them. This CDR3 region has 14 residues. The germline gives CDR1 SGHRS, CDR2 YFSETQ. CDR3 protein: CASSFQGPRTEAFF. The CDR3 nucleotides read TGCGCCAGCAGCTTTCAGGGACCGAGAACTGAAGCTTTCTTT. Drawing the rest from reference TRBV5-1 and TRBJ1-1, the complete variable domain is KAGVTQTPRYLIKTRGQQVTLSCSPISGHRSVSWYQQTPGQGLQFLFEYFSETQRNKGNFPGRFSGRQFSNSRSEMNVSTLELGDSALYLCASSFQGPRTEAFFGQGTRLTVV.

A note on this clonotype: Germline and junction disagree at one end, which may indicate a read error. This rearrangement joins TRBV19 to TRBJ2-4; perhaps D is TRBD1 or TRBD2 (5 bases each). The germline CDR1 and CDR2 sequences are LNHDA and SQIVND (reference sequence). CDR3 length: 14 amino acids. The CDR3 loop is CASSHKGETNIKYF. CDR3 DNA: TGTGCCAGTAGTCATAAAGGGGAGACAAACATTAAGTACTTC.

This clonotype was seen repeatedly, ten times or more. The chain joins TRBV6-1 to TRBJ1-1; D call uncertain. This CDR3 is built from 14 residues. Per the germline V gene, CDR1 is MNHNS and CDR2 is SASEGT. V was clipped by 7 bases and J by 8 bases, with 20 bases between them. In DNA, the CDR3 is TGTGCCAGCATCCTAGACGCGAATGGACGCGAAGCTTTCTTT. It encodes CASILDANGREAFF.

This clonotype was observed many times. This rearrangement joins TRBV7-8 to TRBJ1-1; the D is unclear. With 4 bases removed from V and 3 bases from J, the gap between germline ends came to 9 bases. The CDR3 loop spans 13 amino acids. CDR1 is SGHVS, CDR2 FQNEAQ, per germline. The CDR3 nucleotides read TGTGCCAGCAGCTCTCCCCCGGACACTGAAGCTTTCTTT. Translation gives CASSSPPDTEAFF.

This chain uses TRBV18 with TRBJ2-2; D is perhaps TRBD1 or TRBD2 (5 bases each). The CDR3 contains 18 residues. V lost 0 bases and J 4 bases, leaving 18 bases between the germline ends. Germline V gene data show CDR1 as KGHSH and CDR2 as LQKENI. The CDR3 sequence is CASSPPDMGVWSTGELFF. Here the CDR3 DNA reads TGTGCCAGCTCACCACCGGATATGGGGGTATGGAGCACCGGGGAGCTGTTTTTT.

This clonotype has at least ten counts. The V gene is TRBV20-1, the J gene TRBJ1-2, with D possibly being TRBD1 (6 bases). The CDR3 is made up of 13 amino acids. Germline CDR1 reads DFQATT; CDR2 reads SNEGSKA (reference sequence). Trimming removed 6 bases at V and 4 bases at J, with 15 bases between. The CDR3 DNA reads as TGCAGTGCCAGTTCAACAGGGACCTATGGCTACACCTTC. It specifies CSASSTGTYGYTF.

This clonotype was detected ten times or more. The chain employs TRBV5-1 and TRBJ1-2; TRBD1 agrees at 9 bases. Per germline, CDR1 SGHRS and CDR2 YFSETQ. The V segment lost 0 bases and the J segment 6 bases; nucleotides outside the gene matches: 9. The CDR3 sequence is 16 residues long. CDR3 amino acids: CASSLDPDRGIDGYTF. CDR3 bases: TGCGCCAGCAGCTTGGACCCTGACAGGGGGATCGATGGCTACACCTTC.

The chain combines TRBV6-5 with TRBJ1-1, with 7 bases lining up with TRBD1. The V segment lost 4 bases and the J segment 4 bases; nucleotides outside the gene matches: 6. CDR1 is MNHEY and CDR2 is SVGAGI in the germline V gene. The CDR3 is 14 amino acids. The CDR3: CASSLNRGRTEAFF. DNA for the CDR3: TGTGCCAGCAGTTTAAACAGGGGTCGCACTGAAGCTTTCTTT.

The table lists this clonotype with many counts. The V and J genes are TRBV19 and TRBJ1-2, with a weak D call TRBD1 (6 bases). Trimming removed 1 base at V and 5 bases at J, with 20 bases between. This CDR3 has 17 amino acids. Germline values: CDR1 LNHDA, CDR2 SQIVND (reference sequence). The CDR3 bases are TGTGCCAGTAGTATAGGAAGGGGGAATAGCCTGATTTATGGCTACACCTTC. It specifies CASSIGRGNSLIYGYTF. The whole variable domain, filled in from reference TRBV19 and TRBJ1-2, reads DGGITQSPKYLFRKEGQNVTLSCEQNLNHDAMYWYRQDPGQGLRLIYYSQIVNDFQKGDIAEGYSVSREKKESFPLTVTSAQKNPTAFYLCASSIGRGNSLIYGYTFGSGTRLTVV.

This clonotype was counted at least ten times. V usage is TRBV5-1 and J usage is TRBJ2-3; D gene uncertain. Germline assignment: CDR1 SGHRS and CDR2 YFSETQ. The CDR3 is 13 amino acids. V was trimmed by 5 bases and J by 6 bases, leaving 13 bases between them. CDR3 sequence: CASRNGDGDTQYF. The CDR3 DNA sequence: TGCGCCAGCAGAAATGGAGACGGGGATACGCAGTATTTT.

This clonotype was recorded many times. The chain has TRBV12-3 or TRBV12-4 and TRBJ1-5, with D unclear. V lost 3 bases and J 6 bases, leaving 18 bases between the germline ends. The length of the CDR3 is 16 residues. CDR3 nucleotide sequence: TGTGCCAGCAGTTTGTTTCTGGAAAAGGGCGGTCAGCCCCAGCATTTT. Protein: CASSLFLEKGGQPQHF.

The chain couples TRBV19 to TRBJ1-2, with D perhaps TRBD1 (5 bases). The CDR3 totals 15 residues. V dropped 6 bases and J dropped 5 bases, with 19 bases sitting between them. Germline loops: CDR1 LNHDA, CDR2 SQIVND (reference sequence). CDR3 protein: CASSRDRGREYGYTF. CDR3 nucleotides: TGTGCCAGTAGCCGAGACAGAGGCAGGGAATATGGCTACACCTTC.

This clonotype was found many times. This chain uses TRBV2 with TRBJ2-5; 10 bases align to TRBD2. With 8 bases clipped from V and 3 bases from J, the junction kept 6 bases outside the gene matches. The V gene's germline CDR1 is SNHLY and CDR2 FYNNEI. The CDR3 is made up of 14 amino acids. The CDR3 is CASGAAGGEETQYF. DNA for the CDR3: TGTGCCAGCGGTGCAGCGGGGGGGGAAGAGACCCAGTACTTC. The whole variable domain, filled in from reference TRBV2 and TRBJ2-5, reads EPEVTQTPSHQVTQMGQEVILRCVPISNHLYFYWYRQILGQKVEFLVSFYNNEISEKSEIFDDQFSVERPDGSNFTLKIRSTKLEDSAMYFCASGAAGGEETQYFGPGTRLLVL.

This sequence joins TRBV12-3 or TRBV12-4 and TRBJ2-7; 12 bases agree with TRBD1. J was trimmed by 2 bases and V by 4 bases; bases with no gene match: 3. The CDR3 consists of 15 residues. CDR3 bases: TGTGCCAGCAGTTGGGGGACAGGGGGCACCTACGAGCAGTACTTC. This encodes CASSWGTGGTYEQYF.

This clonotype has a count of ten or more. This sequence joins TRBV7-2 and TRBJ2-7, with TRBD1 as a possible D gene (5 bases). This CDR3 region has 15 residues. The V gene lost 3 bases and the J gene lost 2 bases, with 14 bases spanning the gap. Per germline, CDR1 SGHTA and CDR2 FQGNSA. This CDR3 reads CASSFIDLDTYEQYF. CDR3 bases: TGTGCCAGCAGCTTCATAGACCTGGACACCTACGAGCAGTACTTC.

The table lists this clonotype with many counts. The chain couples TRBV13 to TRBJ1-1; D call uncertain. The CDR3 runs 13 residues. Germline V lookup: CDR1 PRHDT, CDR2 FYEKMQ (reference sequence). Deletions cut 3 bases from V and 4 bases from J, with 9 bases between. This CDR3 is CASSFAGGTEAFF. CDR3 DNA sequence: TGTGCCAGCAGCTTCGCGGGTGGCACTGAAGCTTTCTTT.

In its sample, this clonotype was seen many times. The V gene is TRBV6-5, the J gene TRBJ1-1; 7 bases align to TRBD1. Germline trimming cut 4 bases from V and 3 bases from J; bases unmatched to any gene: 5. The CDR3 contains 14 residues. Germline V gene data show CDR1 as MNHEY and CDR2 as SVGAGI. The CDR3 here is CASSSYQGDTEAFF. The CDR3 DNA reads as TGTGCCAGCAGTTCCTATCAGGGGGACACTGAAGCTTTCTTT.

CDR3 sequence: CASSLGNRVVQPQHF. CDR3 nucleotide sequence: TGTGCCAGCAGTTTAGGGAACAGGGTTGTGCAGCCCCAGCATTTT. The V gene is TRBV28, the J gene TRBJ1-5, with a possible D match to TRBD1 (6 bases). CDR1 MDHEN and CDR2 SYDVKM come from the germline V gene. CDR3 length: 15 residues. The V end lost 2 bases, the J end lost 7 bases, and 15 bases lay between the germline ends. Filled out from reference TRBV28 and TRBJ1-5, the complete variable domain reads DVKVTQSSRYLVKRTGEKVFLECVQDMDHENMFWYRQDPGLGLRLIYFSYDVKMKEKGDIPEGYSVSREKKERFSLILESASTNQTSMYLCASSLGNRVVQPQHFGDGTRLSIL.

There are many counts of this clonotype. V is TRBV5-4 and J is TRBJ2-7, with TRBD2 as a possible D gene (5 bases). Germline loops: CDR1 SGHNT, CDR2 YYREEE (reference sequence). The CDR3 sequence is 13 residues long. Deletions cut 3 bases from V and 5 bases from J, with 12 bases between. The CDR3: CASSSQDWDEQYF. The CDR3 coding sequence is TGTGCCAGCAGCTCTCAGGACTGGGACGAGCAGTACTTC.

The chain joins TRBV7-9 to TRBJ2-7; D unclear. V dropped 5 bases and J dropped 3 bases, with 14 bases sitting between them. There are 14 residues in the CDR3. Per the germline V gene, CDR1 is SEHNR and CDR2 is FQNEAQ (reference sequence). The CDR3 nucleotides read TGTGCCAGCAGCCCCAGCGTGCAGTTCTACGAGCAGTACTTC. It is translated as CASSPSVQFYEQYF.